This T cell receptor beta chain was identified during a study of OX40 agonist ivuxolimab in advanced cancers. About the full investigation: Ivuxolimab, which targeted the costimulatory receptor OX40 (CD134), was an agonistic, fully human IgG2 monoclonal antibody. Intravenous ivuxolimab was administered to patients every 2 weeks at six dose levels: 0.01, 0.1, 0.3, 1.5, 3 and 10 mg/kg. Of the approximately 54 dose-escalation patients, hepatocellular carcinoma was present in 19, melanoma in some 15, renal cell carcinoma in 9 and head and neck cancer in 9. In the dose-escalation cohort, roughly four fifths of patients were male, and the mean age was around 60 years, with a range of roughly 23 to 85. Patients were allowed to have had prior anti-PD-1, anti-PD-L1 or anti-CTLA-4 therapy, and 40% of the dose-escalation patients had been treated with checkpoint inhibitors. Three dose-escalation patients achieved partial responses, one with hepatocellular carcinoma and two with cutaneous melanoma. The point of sequencing TCRbeta in the periphery was to test whether ivuxolimab changed TCR sequence diversity and drove clonal T-cell expansion. The monotherapy dose-escalation portion (N of about 52 patients) of the phase I ivuxolimab trial is reported in the paper. Beyond this particular receptor, the publication reports: Low levels of normalized T-cell clonal expansion were also seen in some patients who did not respond. After ivuxolimab, CD8+ T cells had more expanded clones than CD4+ T cells on average. Clonal expansion of both CD4+ and CD8+ blood T cells was observed from baseline to week 6 at doses 0.1 to 3.0 mg/kg. The antigen specificity of the clonally expanded peripheral T cells was not determined. In partial responders in the 0.1-3.0 mg/kg groups, normalized peripheral clonal expansion was found to be among the lowest, especially among CD8+ T cells.

CDR1 SGHTS and CDR2 YDEGEE were looked up in the germline V gene. From the cysteine through the phenylalanine, the CDR3 covers 13 amino acids. Only CDR3 DNA is held: 39 bases, read in frame from base 1. Trimming at the junction amounts to 1 base on V and 7 bases on J, and the germline ends lie 9 bases apart. The trial excluded patients who had a history of autoimmune disease or who were on systemic immunosuppression. Peripheral blood for TCR sequencing was collected from all dose cohorts at baseline, on cycle 4 day 1, and on cycle 7 day 1. Samples were obtained from an open-label, multicenter, first-in-human phase I dose-escalation trial of ivuxolimab. The trial enrolled adults with locally advanced or metastatic head and neck squamous cell, hepatocellular, melanoma or renal cell carcinoma. CD4+ and CD8+ T cells were sorted separately from peripheral blood before TCR sequencing. About this clone: Its antigen has not been determined. Base qualities are not recorded, but no much larger clone differs from it by a single base.

To sequence the TCRbeta CDR3 region, genomic DNA was isolated from the sorted cells. The immunoSEQ Assay was used to sequence the TCRbeta CDR3 regions. TCRdb obtained this table from immuneACCESS and retained in-frame rearrangements with V and J assigned. These tables miss some clones; where compared with another copy, unresolved V genes account for less than half of the shortfall, and the remainder is unexplained. The sample table contains 95,000 to 100,000 clones; only one count was recorded for 70% to 85% of them. The ten largest clonotypes hold almost 1.5% of the sample. This clonotype originated in an adult with an advanced solid tumor such as melanoma, head and neck, liver or kidney cancer. Specimen: CD4+ or CD8+ T cells sorted from blood, collected in a trial of the OX40 agonist ivuxolimab. This chain is built from TRBV5-8 and TRBJ1-5, with the D gene uncertain. The CDR3 is CASSLKFGQPQHF. The nucleotide sequence is TGTGCCAGCAGCTTGAAGTTTGGACAGCCCCAGCATTTT.